The 12 T cell receptor beta chains below all came from one sample that was sequenced in a study of OX40 agonist ivuxolimab in advanced cancers. Data came from immunoSEQ multiplex PCR; TCRdb stores just in-frame clones and leaves some out. The table has some 44,000 clones, over 75% seen once. This material consisted of CD4+ or CD8+ T cells sorted from blood, taken in a trial of the OX40 agonist ivuxolimab. These receptors were collected from an adult with an advanced solid tumor such as melanoma, head and neck, liver or kidney cancer.

The rearrangement joins TRBV7-9 to TRBJ2-3; the D is unclear. Trimming removed 5 bases at V and 5 bases at J, with 8 bases between. Per germline, CDR1 SEHNR and CDR2 FQNEAQ (reference sequence). The CDR3 contains 12 residues. CDR3 sequence: CASSQARDTQYF. The CDR3 DNA reads as TGTGCCAGCAGCCAAGCAAGAGATACGCAGTATTTT.

This clone turned up a few times. The J gene is TRBJ2-2, the V gene TRBV27, with D perhaps being TRBD1 or TRBD2 (6 bases each). The germline V gene encodes CDR1 MNHEY and CDR2 SMNVEV (reference sequence). Trimming shortened V by 2 bases and J by 5 bases, and 24 bases separated the two germline ends. CDR3 size: 19 residues. The DNA of the CDR3 is TGTGCCAGCAGTTTACTCGGGGGCCCCGTGGTAGCGACGACCGGGGAGCTGTTTTTT. This encodes CASSLLGGPVVATTGELFF.

The rearrangement joins TRBV4-2 to TRBJ2-5, with TRBD1 matching over 9 bases. This CDR3 spans 16 amino acids. Germline values: CDR1 LGHNA, CDR2 YNFKEQ. V trimming: 6 bases; J trimming: 5 bases; junction bases outside the gene matches: 13. CDR3 in amino acids: CASSRVTTGGEETQYF. In nucleotides, the CDR3 is TGTGCCAGCAGTCGGGTAACCACAGGGGGCGAGGAGACCCAGTACTTC.

The chain is built from TRBV18 and TRBJ2-5, with a tentative D call TRBD2 (5 bases). The assigned J gene may be wrong: the sequence end matches TRBJ2-7 better. The germline CDR1 and CDR2 sequences are KGHSH and LQKENI. The CDR3 spans 15 residues. The CDR3 loop reads CASSPPEESSYEQYF. The CDR3, as DNA: TGTGCCAGCTCACCACCGGAGGAAAGCTCCTACGAGCAGTACTTC.

In this sample, this clone turned up a few times. This rearrangement joins TRBV5-1 to TRBJ2-1; D might be TRBD1 (6 bases). The V gene lost 4 bases and the J gene lost 0 bases, with 14 bases spanning the gap. The length of the CDR3 is 16 residues. The germline CDR1 and CDR2 sequences are SGHRS and YFSETQ. CDR3 DNA: TGCGCCAGCAGCGAGTTACAGGGCATCTCCTACAATGAGCAGTTCTTC. Its translation: CASSELQGISYNEQFF.

Remarks on this clone: The same CDR3 is also encoded by other DNA sequences in this sample. V is TRBV7-9 and J is TRBJ1-3; D is perhaps TRBD1 (5 bases). Germline V gene sequence: CDR1 SEHNR, CDR2 FQNEAQ (reference sequence). Trimming removed 5 bases at V and 5 bases at J, with 16 bases between. The length of the CDR3 is 15 residues. CDR3 in amino acids: CASSPGGEGRNTIYF. The CDR3 coding sequence is TGTGCCAGCAGCCCGGGAGGGGAAGGGCGAAACACCATATATTTT. The complete variable domain, with remaining parts taken from reference TRBV7-9 and TRBJ1-3, reads DTGVSQNPRHKITKRGQNVTFRCDPISEHNRLYWYRQTLGQGPEFLTYFQNEAQLEKSRLLSDRFSAERPKGSFSTLEIQRTEQGDSAMYLCASSPGGEGRNTIYFGEGSWLTVV.

This chain joins TRBV6-1 and TRBJ2-4; TRBD2 agrees at 12 bases. The CDR3 covers 17 residues. Trimming took 2 bases from V and 5 from J; bases not matched to a gene: 7. Germline-derived CDR1 and CDR2 are MNHNS and SASEGT. In DNA, the CDR3 is TGTGCCAGCAGTGAATCGTTGACTAGCGGGGGCCAAAACATTCAGTACTTC. It codes for CASSESLTSGGQNIQYF.

The V and J genes are TRBV19 and TRBJ2-3, with D perhaps matching TRBD2 (6 bases). Trimming took off 6 bases at V and 3 bases at J, with 13 bases between the two ends. The CDR3 runs 14 residues. Germline CDR1 and CDR2: LNHDA and SQIVND (reference sequence). The CDR3 DNA follows: TGTGCCAGTAGCCTCCGCGGGGTAACAGATACGCAGTATTTT. Encoded protein: CASSLRGVTDTQYF.

The genes are TRBV27 and TRBJ2-1; 9 nucleotides line up with TRBD2. V lost 1 base, J lost 9 bases, and 16 bases stayed unmatched. CDR1 is MNHEY, CDR2 SMNVEV, per germline (reference sequence). The CDR3 covers 18 residues. The DNA of the CDR3 is TGTGCCAGCAGTTTATTACGGATGGGGCGGGAGGGCCCGGGTGAGCAGTTCTTC. Translating it yields CASSLLRMGREGPGEQFF.

DNA for the CDR3: TGTGCCAGCAGCTTCGGCGGGACAGCGAACACCGGGGAGCTGTTTTTT. This codes for CASSFGGTANTGELFF. The chain is built from TRBV7-9 and TRBJ2-2, with D maybe TRBD1 (7 bases). This CDR3 has 16 residues. Trimming left V 3 bases short and J 0 bases short, with 11 bases between. Germline CDR1 SEHNR, CDR2 FQNEAQ (reference sequence).

This chain connects TRBV28 to TRBJ2-7; D call uncertain. CDR1 MDHEN and CDR2 SYDVKM come from the germline V gene. With 6 bases removed from V and 3 bases from J, the gap between germline ends came to 6 bases. The CDR3 covers 11 residues. The CDR3, as DNA: TGTGCCAGCAGGCTCAACTACGAGCAGTACTTC. It codes for CASRLNYEQYF.

The chain recombines TRBV7-9 with TRBJ1-1; D ambiguous. CDR3 size: 13 residues. Germline lookup yields CDR1 SEHNR and CDR2 FQNEAQ (reference sequence). Trimming removed 5 bases from V and 4 bases from J, with 11 bases in between. The CDR3: CASSPGAGTEAFF. The CDR3 nucleotides are TGTGCCAGCAGCCCCGGAGCGGGCACTGAAGCTTTCTTT.